This T cell receptor (beta chain) was obtained from a study of T cell repertoires and leukemia-associated antigens. In regard to this clonotype: The antigen is not known.

The CD3+ T cells first had an overnight rest without serum. Study observations and caveats: The four groups had similar numbers of Vbeta, Jbeta genes and CDR3s. Specificity and function of the expanded clones need further investigation.

One entry per CDR3 protein results from TCRdb running MiXCR on the 5' RACE reads. Of about 12,000 distinct CDR3 sequences listed, over 40% are singletons. The material sequenced was CD3+ T cells sorted from blood and cultured. The source of this sequence is a female donor in good health.

The CDR3 sequence is CASSLAAGTYEQYF. CDR3 sequence (DNA): TGTGCCAGCAGCTTAGCTGCGGGCACCTACGAGCAGTACTTC. This chain joins TRBV7-6 and TRBJ2-7, with D maybe TRBD2 (5 bases). Germline assignment: CDR1 SGHVS and CDR2 FNYEAQ. Trimming left V 0 bases short and J 2 bases short, with 8 bases between. The CDR3 runs to 14 residues. Using reference TRBV7-6 and TRBJ2-7 for the parts outside the CDR3, the full variable domain is GAGVSQSPRYKVTKRGQDVALRCDPISGHVSLYWYRQALGQGPEFLTYFNYEAQQDKSGLPNDRFSAERPEGSISTLTIQRTEQRDSAMYRCASSLAAGTYEQYFGPGTRLTVT.